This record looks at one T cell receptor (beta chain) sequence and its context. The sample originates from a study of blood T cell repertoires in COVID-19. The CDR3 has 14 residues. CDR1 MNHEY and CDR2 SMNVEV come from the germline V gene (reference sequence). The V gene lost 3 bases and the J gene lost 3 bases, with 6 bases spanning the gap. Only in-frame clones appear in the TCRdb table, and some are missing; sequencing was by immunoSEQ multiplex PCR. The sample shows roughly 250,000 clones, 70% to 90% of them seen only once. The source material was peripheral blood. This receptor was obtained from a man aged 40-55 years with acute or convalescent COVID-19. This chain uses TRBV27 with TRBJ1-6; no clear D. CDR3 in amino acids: CASSFSIYNSPLHF. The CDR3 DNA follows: TGTGCCAGCAGTTTTAGTATCTATAATTCACCCCTCCACTTT.